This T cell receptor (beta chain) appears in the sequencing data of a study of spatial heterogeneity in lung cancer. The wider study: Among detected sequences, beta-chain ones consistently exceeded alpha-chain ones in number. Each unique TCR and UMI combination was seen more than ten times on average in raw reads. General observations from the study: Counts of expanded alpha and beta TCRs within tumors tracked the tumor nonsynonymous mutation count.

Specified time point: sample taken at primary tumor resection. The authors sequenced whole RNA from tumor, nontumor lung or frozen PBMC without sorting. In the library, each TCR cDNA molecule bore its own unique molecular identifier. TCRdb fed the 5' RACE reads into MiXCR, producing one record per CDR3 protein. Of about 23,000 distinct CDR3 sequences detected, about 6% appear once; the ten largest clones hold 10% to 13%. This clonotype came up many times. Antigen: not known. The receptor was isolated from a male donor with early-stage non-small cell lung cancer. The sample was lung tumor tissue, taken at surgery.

The CDR3 DNA follows: TGTGCCAGCAGCTGGACCTCCGCCTACGAGCAGTACTTC. Translation: CASSWTSAYEQYF. The chain joins TRBV7-9 to TRBJ2-7; D gene unclear. Germline CDR1 reads SEHNR; CDR2 reads FQNEAQ (reference sequence). There are 13 residues in the CDR3. Trimming cost V 4 bases and J 2 bases, with 9 bases left between them.